This T cell receptor (beta chain) was captured in a study of cytomegalovirus exposure and HLA in healthy donors. Study-level results: In a later analysis, DRB1 alleles had the most associated TCRs; HLA-C alleles the fewest.

Trimming cost V 0 bases and J 8 bases; bases outside gene matches: 6. CDR1 is ENHRY and CDR2 is SYGVKD in the germline V gene. This CDR3 contains 14 residues. Unrecorded immune exposures were likely, despite nominal health at sampling. Primers: 60 Vbeta forward and 13 Jbeta reverse. Sequencing used immunoSEQ multiplex PCR; TCRdb keeps in-frame clones, though not all of them. The table has some 130,000 clones, around 72% seen once. On this clone: Its antigen is still unknown.

The chain couples TRBV10-3 to TRBJ1-1; TRBD1 matches 7 bases. The clonotype was recovered from a woman aged 18-29 years in good health and CMV-seronegative. The sequencing input was PBMCs. The CDR3 sequence: CAISESTPGGEAFF. CDR3 DNA sequence: TGTGCCATCAGTGAGTCGACCCCAGGGGGAGAAGCTTTCTTT.